These 14 T cell receptor beta chains share one sample of origin, sequenced in a study of blood T cell repertoires in COVID-19. The assay was immunoSEQ multiplex PCR, and TCRdb's table has in-frame clones only and misses some. The sample yields some 87,000 clones, under 90% seen once. The sample comprised peripheral blood. The receptors were sampled from a human donor in a cohort sampled during active COVID-19.

A few counts support this clone. This chain joins TRBV2 and TRBJ1-3, with 7 bases aligning to TRBD1. The germline CDR1 and CDR2 sequences are SNHLY and FYNNEI. This CDR3 has 15 residues. J lost 3 bases, V lost 6 bases, and 8 bases had no gene match. The CDR3 DNA sequence: TGTGCCAGCAGCTACAGGGGTATAGGTGGAAACACCATATATTTT. Protein product: CASSYRGIGGNTIYF.

The chain couples TRBV5-1 to TRBJ1-3; D is unclear. The CDR3 runs 15 residues. Between the trimmed V and J ends, which lost 0 bases and 2 bases, there was a span of 9 bases. Germline-derived CDR1 and CDR2 are SGHRS and YFSETQ. The CDR3 bases are TGCGCCAGCAGCTTGGAGCCGGTGGCTGGAAACACCATATATTTT. Its translation is CASSLEPVAGNTIYF.

The chain links TRBV27 to TRBJ1-2, with D perhaps matching TRBD1 (6 bases). CDR1 is MNHEY, CDR2 SMNVEV, per germline (reference sequence). The V and J ends lost 5 bases and 4 bases respectively, with 11 bases between them. The CDR3 runs to 13 residues. Here the CDR3 DNA reads TGTGCCAGCAGTGCCCAGGGGCCCTATGGCTACACCTTC. Encoded protein: CASSAQGPYGYTF.

The rearrangement joins TRBV5-1 to TRBJ2-5; 7 bases align to TRBD2. J gave up 2 bases and V 1 base, and 2 bases lay outside the gene matches. CDR3 length: 14 amino acids. Germline CDR1 reads SGHRS; CDR2 reads YFSETQ. The CDR3 nucleotides read TGCGCCAGCAGCTTGACAGCGGGGCAAGAGACCCAGTACTTC. Translating it yields CASSLTAGQETQYF.

The chain carries TRBV13 and TRBJ2-4, with 9 bases that match TRBD1. Germline lookup yields CDR1 PRHDT and CDR2 FYEKMQ (reference sequence). CDR3 length equals 13 residues. Trimming cost V 5 bases and J 6 bases; bases outside gene matches: 2. The CDR3 spells CASSGDRVNIQYF. The CDR3 DNA sequence: TGTGCCAGCAGCGGGGACAGGGTAAACATTCAGTACTTC.

The V and J genes are TRBV24-1 and TRBJ2-5; D uncertain. Germline V CDR1 and CDR2: KGHDR, SFDVKD. Trimming removed 1 base from V and 5 bases from J, with 13 bases in between. The CDR3 has 15 residues. This CDR3 reads CATSDFTTTQETQYF. The CDR3 coding sequence is TGTGCCACCAGTGATTTCACTACAACGCAGGAGACCCAGTACTTC.

The chain combines TRBV14 with TRBJ2-3; 12 bases agree with TRBD2. V trimming: 5 bases; J trimming: 2 bases; junction bases outside the gene matches: 5. This CDR3 contains 16 residues. Germline V lookup: CDR1 SGHDN, CDR2 FVKESK. CDR3 loop: CASSARTSGATDTQYF. CDR3 in DNA: TGTGCCAGCAGCGCCCGGACTAGCGGGGCCACAGATACGCAGTATTTT.

The V and J genes are TRBV3-1 (or the pseudogene TRBV3-2) and TRBJ1-4, with 11 bases fitting TRBD1. V was clipped by 4 bases and J by 7 bases; unmatched bases: 11. The V gene's germline CDR1 is LGHDT and CDR2 YNNKEL (reference sequence). The CDR3 contains 17 residues. CDR3 sequence reads: CASSRRDRGALFEKLFF. The CDR3 DNA sequence: TGTGCCAGCAGCCGACGGGACAGGGGGGCCCTTTTTGAAAAACTGTTTTTT.

This rearrangement joins TRBV15 to TRBJ2-1, with 13 bases fitting TRBD2. The length of the CDR3 is 16 residues. Germline-derived CDR1 and CDR2 are LNHNV and YYDKDF (reference sequence). V was pared by 0 bases and J by 7 bases, with 3 bases of the junction left unmatched. CDR3 protein: CATSRDGTSGKNEQFF. In DNA form, the CDR3 reads TGTGCCACCAGCAGAGATGGGACTAGCGGGAAAAATGAGCAGTTCTTC.

This clone was recorded only once. This CDR3 is CASKSRGGMNTEAFF. The DNA for the CDR3 is TGTGCCAGCAAGTCCCGGGGGGGAATGAACACTGAAGCTTTCTTT. This chain uses TRBV2 with TRBJ1-1, with a tentative D call TRBD1 (5 bases). Trimming took off 7 bases at V and 0 bases at J, with 15 bases between the two ends. Germline loops: CDR1 SNHLY, CDR2 FYNNEI. The CDR3 contains 15 residues.

The V call is TRBV10-2, the J call TRBJ1-5; D is uncertain. V gave up 10 bases and J gave up 0 bases, with 13 bases separating them. Germline V gives CDR1 WSHSY, CDR2 SAAADI. The CDR3 runs to 14 residues. The DNA for the CDR3 is TGCGCCACCTTCGGAGAATATAGCAATCAGCCCCAGCATTTT. It encodes CATFGEYSNQPQHF.

The chain combines TRBV5-1 with TRBJ1-1; TRBD1 might be the D (6 bases). Germline CDR1 and CDR2: SGHRS and YFSETQ. The CDR3 loop spans 15 amino acids. With 2 bases removed from V and 1 base from J, the gap between germline ends came to 12 bases. The CDR3 loop is CASSFSGTRNTEAFF. CDR3 bases: TGCGCCAGCAGCTTTTCCGGGACACGGAACACTGAAGCTTTCTTT.

This sequence joins TRBV25-1 and TRBJ1-6, with D tentatively TRBD1 (6 bases). Per the germline V gene, CDR1 is MGHDK and CDR2 is SYGVNS. V lost 4 bases and J lost 7, with 14 bases in between. The CDR3 extends over 15 amino acids. The CDR3 reads CASSGEVQGNSPLHF. CDR3 coding DNA: TGTGCCAGCAGTGGTGAGGTGCAGGGGAATTCACCCCTCCACTTT. Based on the CDR3 plus reference TRBV25-1 and TRBJ1-6, the full variable domain is EADIYQTPRYLVIGTGKKITLECSQTMGHDKMYWYQQDPGMELHLIHYSYGVNSTEKGDLSSESTVSRIRTEHFPLTLESARPSHTSQYLCASSGEVQGNSPLHFGNGTRLTVT.

The chain employs TRBV5-1 and TRBJ1-3, with 9 bases identical to TRBD1. The CDR3 totals 15 residues. CDR1 is SGHRS, CDR2 YFSETQ, per germline. The V and J ends lost 4 bases and 2 bases, in that order; junction bases with no gene match: 4. CDR3 sequence (DNA): TGCGCCAGCAGCCAGGGACAGGGTACTGGAAACACCATATATTTT. It translates to CASSQGQGTGNTIYF.